The sequence of this T cell receptor (beta chain) was determined in a study of blood T cell repertoires in COVID-19. After removal of 5 bases from V and 0 bases from J, the junction contained 6 bases not matched to a gene. Germline loops: CDR1 SGHTA, CDR2 FQGTGA. The CDR3 is 18 residues long. As handled by the study authors: Reference gene primer amplification gave estimated nucleated cell counts. Profiled with immunoSEQ multiplex PCR; TCRdb holds only in-frame clones, not every one. The DNA was the basis for D and trimming; V, J and clone size are from that table. There are roughly 79,000 clones in the sample; about 91% occur only once, and roughly 6.8% lies in the top ten.

Sequenced sample: peripheral blood. This chain uses TRBV7-3 with TRBJ2-1; TRBD2 agrees at 14 bases. The TCR sequence derives from a woman aged 45-65 years with acute or convalescent COVID-19. The CDR3 spells CASSNVGTSGSSYNEQFF. The CDR3 DNA is TGTGCCAGCAGCAACGTGGGGACTAGCGGGAGCTCCTACAATGAGCAGTTCTTC.